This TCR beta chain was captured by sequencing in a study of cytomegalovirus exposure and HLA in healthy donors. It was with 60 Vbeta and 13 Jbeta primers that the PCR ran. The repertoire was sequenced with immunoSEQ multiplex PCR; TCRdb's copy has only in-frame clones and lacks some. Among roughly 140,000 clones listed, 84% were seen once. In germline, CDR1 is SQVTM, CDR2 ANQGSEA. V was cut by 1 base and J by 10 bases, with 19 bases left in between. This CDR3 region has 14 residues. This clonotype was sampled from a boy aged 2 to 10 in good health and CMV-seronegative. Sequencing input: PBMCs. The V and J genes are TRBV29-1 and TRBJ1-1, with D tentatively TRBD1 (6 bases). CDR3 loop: CSVEGRAHRVGAFF. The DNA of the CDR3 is TGCAGCGTTGAAGGCCGGGCGCACAGGGTGGGAGCTTTCTTT.